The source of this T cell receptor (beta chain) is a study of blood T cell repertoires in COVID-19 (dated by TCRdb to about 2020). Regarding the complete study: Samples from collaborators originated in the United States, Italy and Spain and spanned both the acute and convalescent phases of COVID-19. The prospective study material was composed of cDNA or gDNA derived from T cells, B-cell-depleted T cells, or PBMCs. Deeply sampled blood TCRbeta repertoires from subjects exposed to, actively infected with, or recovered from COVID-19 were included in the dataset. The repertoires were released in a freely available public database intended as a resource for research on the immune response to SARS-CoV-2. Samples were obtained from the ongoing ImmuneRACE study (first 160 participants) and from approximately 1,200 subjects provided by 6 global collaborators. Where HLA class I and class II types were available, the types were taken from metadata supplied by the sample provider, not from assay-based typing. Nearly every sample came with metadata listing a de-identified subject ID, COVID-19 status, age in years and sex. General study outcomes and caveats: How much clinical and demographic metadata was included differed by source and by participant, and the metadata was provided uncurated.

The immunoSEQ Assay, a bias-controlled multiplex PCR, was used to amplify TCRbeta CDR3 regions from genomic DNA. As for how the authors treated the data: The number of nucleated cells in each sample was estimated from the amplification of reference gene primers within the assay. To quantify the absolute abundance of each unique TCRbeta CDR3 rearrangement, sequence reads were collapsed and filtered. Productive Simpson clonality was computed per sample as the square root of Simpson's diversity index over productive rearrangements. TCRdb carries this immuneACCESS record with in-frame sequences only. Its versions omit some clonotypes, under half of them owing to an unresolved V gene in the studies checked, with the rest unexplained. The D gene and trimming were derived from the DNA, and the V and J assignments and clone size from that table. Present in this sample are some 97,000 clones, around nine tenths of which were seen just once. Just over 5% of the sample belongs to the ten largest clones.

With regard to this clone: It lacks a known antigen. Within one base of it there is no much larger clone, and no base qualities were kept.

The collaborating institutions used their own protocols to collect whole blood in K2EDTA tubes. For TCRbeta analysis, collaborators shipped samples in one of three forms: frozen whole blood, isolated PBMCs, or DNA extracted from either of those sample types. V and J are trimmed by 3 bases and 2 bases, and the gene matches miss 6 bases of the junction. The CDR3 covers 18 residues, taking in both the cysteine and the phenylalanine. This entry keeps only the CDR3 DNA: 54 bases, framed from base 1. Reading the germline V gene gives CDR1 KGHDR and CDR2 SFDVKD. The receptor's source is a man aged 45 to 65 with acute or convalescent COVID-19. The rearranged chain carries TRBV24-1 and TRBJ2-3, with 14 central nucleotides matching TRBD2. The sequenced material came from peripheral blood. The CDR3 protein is CATSDPGTSGGLTDTQYF. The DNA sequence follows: TGTGCCACCAGTGATCCCGGGACTAGCGGGGGACTCACAGATACGCAGTATTTT.